This T cell receptor beta chain comes out of a study of T cell responses to AZD1222 COVID-19 vaccine. TCRdb's copy holds only in-frame clones and misses some; the assay was immunoSEQ multiplex PCR. The data show around 180,000 clones, with almost 90% seen just once and about 7.2% held by the top ten. The CDR3 loop spans 11 amino acids. V was trimmed by 5 bases and J by 3 bases, leaving 8 bases between them. CDR1 is GTSNPN, CDR2 SVGIG, per germline (reference sequence). The sequences come from peripheral blood, collected on day 0 of AZD1222 vaccination. The origin of this receptor is an adult in good health. The V call is TRBV30, the J call TRBJ2-7, with unresolved D. As DNA, the CDR3 is TGTGCCTGGCGCAGTTTCTACGAGCAGTACTTC. It is translated as CAWRSFYEQYF.